The 22 T cell receptor beta chains reported below all come from one sample, sequenced in a study of Ad26.COV2.S vaccination and SARS-CoV-2 variants. As for treatment: around 19 received Ad26.COV2.S at low or high dose, single or two shots; roughly five received placebo; per-sample allocation not given. Sampling was done on day 63 after the first vaccine or placebo injection. Only in-frame clones appear in the TCRdb table, and some are missing; sequencing was by immunoSEQ multiplex PCR. The data show more than 350,000 clones, 80% to 95% seen once. This specimen was peripheral blood, taken in a trial of Ad26.COV2.S vaccine versus placebo. The receptor source for this set is a person between 18 and 60 years old who received the Ad26.COV2.S COVID-19 vaccine or a placebo.

The chain recombines TRBV4-3 with TRBJ2-7; 8 positions match TRBD1. Trimming at V came to 0 bases and at J to 4 bases, leaving 8 bases not matched to a gene. Germline V CDR1 and CDR2: LGHNA, YSLEER. The CDR3 runs 16 residues. The DNA of the CDR3 is TGCGCCAGCAGCCAAGATTTGACAGGGGATAAGTACGAGCAGTACTTC. This encodes CASSQDLTGDKYEQYF.

Note on this clone: Other DNA sequences of this sample code for an identical CDR3. The gene calls are TRBV19 and TRBJ1-2, with D tentatively TRBD1 (6 bases). CDR1 LNHDA and CDR2 SQIVND come from the germline V gene (reference sequence). The length of the CDR3 is 13 residues. The V end was cut by 5 bases, the J end by 2 bases, with 9 bases between. In DNA, the CDR3 is TGTGCCAGTAGTCCGGACAGAAACTATGGCTACACCTTC. It codes for CASSPDRNYGYTF. Full variable domain (missing parts from reference TRBV19 and TRBJ1-2): DGGITQSPKYLFRKEGQNVTLSCEQNLNHDAMYWYRQDPGQGLRLIYYSQIVNDFQKGDIAEGYSVSREKKESFPLTVTSAQKNPTAFYLCASSPDRNYGYTFGSGTRLTVV.

The DNA for the CDR3 is TGTGCCAGCAGTTTACTAGCGGGAACAGATACGCAGTATTTT. It encodes CASSLLAGTDTQYF. This chain joins TRBV27 and TRBJ2-3; 9 nucleotides align to TRBD2. The CDR3 sequence is 14 residues long. Germline assignment: CDR1 MNHEY and CDR2 SMNVEV (reference sequence). The trim removed 2 bases at V and 3 bases at J, leaving 0 bases unmatched.

This clone was counted once. This sample also contains other DNA sequences that code for the same CDR3. This sequence joins TRBV4-3 and TRBJ2-1; D unclear. V was cut by 0 bases and J by 6 bases, with 6 bases left in between. The CDR3 has 13 residues. Per germline, CDR1 LGHNA and CDR2 YSLEER. The CDR3 is CASSQELRNEQFF. CDR3 coding DNA: TGCGCCAGCAGCCAAGAATTGCGCAATGAGCAGTTCTTC.

The chain carries TRBV27 and TRBJ2-2; no reliable D call. The CDR3 loop spans 15 amino acids. The germline V gene encodes CDR1 MNHEY and CDR2 SMNVEV (reference sequence). V was shortened by 3 bases and J by 2 bases, with 10 bases between the two germline ends. As DNA, the CDR3 is TGTGCCAGCAGTTTCGGATTCCTCAACACCGGGGAGCTGTTTTTT. Translating it yields CASSFGFLNTGELFF.

This chain uses TRBV11-2 with TRBJ2-1, with D tentatively TRBD2 (5 bases). CDR1 and CDR2 from the germline V gene are SGHAT and FQNNGV. The CDR3 totals 12 residues. Trimming cost V 6 bases and J 16 bases, with 19 bases left between them. The CDR3 bases are TGTGCCAGCAGATCCGACTGGGCGAGGGAATTCTTC. It codes for CASRSDWAREFF.

The CDR3 protein is CASSQGIYNQPQHF. Here the CDR3 DNA reads TGTGCCAGCAGCCAAGGGATATACAATCAGCCCCAGCATTTT. The genes are TRBV4-2 and TRBJ1-5; D not resolved. Deletions cut 1 base from V and 3 bases from J, with 7 bases between. The CDR3 extends over 14 amino acids. The germline gives CDR1 LGHNA, CDR2 YNFKEQ.

The rearrangement uses TRBV6-2 or TRBV6-3 and TRBJ2-3; D remains ambiguous. The CDR3 sequence is 17 residues long. V was pared by 5 bases and J by 4 bases, with 22 bases between. CDR1 MNHEY and CDR2 SVGEGT come from the germline V gene. The CDR3 reads CASSRRRLDGSSDTQYF. The CDR3 coding sequence is TGTGCCAGCAGTAGAAGAAGACTCGACGGGTCTTCAGATACGCAGTATTTT.

Comment on this clone: Different DNA sequences within this sample yield the same CDR3. Written as DNA, the CDR3 is TGCGCCAGCAGCCAAGATCTTCTTTTACGTCAGCCCCAGCATTTT. Translated, it gives CASSQDLLLRQPQHF. The gene calls are TRBV4-3 and TRBJ1-5; D gene unclear. The V end lost 0 bases, the J end lost 6 bases, and 12 bases lay between the germline ends. Germline CDR1 LGHNA, CDR2 YSLEER. The CDR3 is 15 residues long.

The genes are TRBV11-3 and TRBJ1-5, with D possibly TRBD1 on 5 matching bases. This CDR3 is built from 20 residues. Per the germline V gene, CDR1 is SGHNT and CDR2 is YENEEA. The germline V and J ends were trimmed by 5 bases and 1 base, with 27 bases remaining between them. CDR3 protein: CASSVPREVEAGNSNQPQHF. Written as DNA, the CDR3 is TGTGCCAGCAGCGTCCCCCGAGAGGTAGAAGCAGGGAACAGCAATCAGCCCCAGCATTTT.

The V call is TRBV19, the J call TRBJ2-5; either TRBD1 or TRBD2 may fit D (5 bases each). The CDR3 is made up of 13 amino acids. Germline loops: CDR1 LNHDA, CDR2 SQIVND (reference sequence). V lost 4 bases and J 5 bases, leaving 11 bases between the germline ends. In DNA form, the CDR3 reads TGTGCCAGTAGTAAGTGGGACGGGGAGACCCAGTACTTC. Protein: CASSKWDGETQYF.

V usage is TRBV6-5 and J usage is TRBJ2-7, with TRBD2 identical over 9 bases. This CDR3 spans 15 amino acids. Germline V gene data show CDR1 as MNHEY and CDR2 as SVGAGI. Unmatched junction bases numbered 7, after V lost 7 bases and J lost 0 bases. CDR3 DNA sequence: TGTGCCAGCACCAGAAGTAGCGGGGGCTCCTACGAGCAGTACTTC. Its translation is CASTRSSGGSYEQYF.

In its sample, this clone was seen once. The chain combines TRBV19 with TRBJ2-1; 8 bases fit TRBD2. CDR3 size: 14 residues. Germline V lookup: CDR1 LNHDA, CDR2 SQIVND (reference sequence). The V segment lost 5 bases and the J segment 4 bases; nucleotides outside the gene matches: 4. This CDR3 is CASSSGGPYNEQFF. The CDR3 region has the DNA TGTGCCAGTAGTTCGGGAGGGCCGTACAATGAGCAGTTCTTC.

Of note for this clone: A junction boundary mismatches the germline segment, possibly from a read error. This sequence joins TRBV11-2 and TRBJ2-4, with D tentatively TRBD2 (6 bases). The CDR3 is 13 residues long. The germline V gene has CDR1 SGHAT and CDR2 FQNNGV. This CDR3 is CASSLSTRHWGDF. The CDR3 region has the DNA TGTGCCAGCAGCCTCAGCACTCGACACTGGGGGGACTTC.

The chain is built from TRBV6-5 and TRBJ2-5, with D uncertain. V was clipped by 4 bases and J by 9 bases, with 9 bases between them. Per the germline V gene, CDR1 is MNHEY and CDR2 is SVGAGI. CDR3 length: 11 residues. CDR3 protein: CASSSRLAQYF. Here the CDR3 DNA reads TGTGCCAGCAGTTCTCGCCTTGCCCAGTACTTC.

The rearrangement joins TRBV27 to TRBJ2-2, with 10 bases fitting TRBD2. Trimming removed 5 bases from V and 4 bases from J; junction bases left unmatched: 7. The CDR3 has 16 residues. Germline V gives CDR1 MNHEY, CDR2 SMNVEV (reference sequence). CDR3 region: CASSVLSGRGTGELFF. Written as DNA, the CDR3 is TGTGCCAGCAGTGTACTGAGCGGGAGGGGCACCGGGGAGCTGTTTTTT.

This chain uses TRBV10-1 with TRBJ2-3, with D tentatively TRBD2 (5 bases). CDR1 and CDR2 (germline): WNHNN, SYGVQD (reference sequence). Trimming pared 3 bases from V and 0 bases from J, leaving 10 bases between. The CDR3 has 15 residues. The CDR3, as DNA: TGCGCCAGCAGTGACTGCGGACTTAGCACAGATACGCAGTATTTT. It encodes CASSDCGLSTDTQYF.

The rearrangement uses TRBV4-1 and TRBJ2-5, with TRBD1 as a possible D gene (7 bases). CDR3 size: 15 residues. V was shortened by 4 bases and J by 3 bases, with 15 bases between the two germline ends. Per germline, CDR1 MGHRA and CDR2 YSYEKL. The CDR3 loop is CASSPEGRGEETQYF. The CDR3 DNA sequence: TGCGCCAGCAGCCCCGAGGGCAGGGGGGAAGAGACCCAGTACTTC.

The J gene is TRBJ1-1, the V gene TRBV19, with D perhaps matching TRBD1 (5 bases). The CDR3 extends over 16 amino acids. Germline V gene lookup returns CDR1 LNHDA and CDR2 SQIVND (reference sequence). Trimming shortened V by 6 bases and J by 3 bases, and 20 bases separated the two germline ends. The CDR3 is CASRAGRVWGDTEAFF. CDR3 bases: TGTGCCAGTAGAGCCGGCAGGGTTTGGGGTGACACTGAAGCTTTCTTT.

Note on this clone: The same CDR3 is also encoded by other DNA sequences in this sample. The V gene is TRBV24-1, the J gene TRBJ2-3; perhaps TRBD2 as D (6 bases). This CDR3 contains 14 residues. Germline V lookup: CDR1 KGHDR, CDR2 SFDVKD. The ends were cut back, 4 bases at V and 0 bases at J, with 7 bases in the middle. The DNA for the CDR3 is TGTGCCACCAGTGACGCGGGAAGCACAGATACGCAGTATTTT. Translation gives CATSDAGSTDTQYF.

The genes are TRBV25-1 and TRBJ1-4; D not resolved. This CDR3 is 15 amino acids long. Germline V gene sequence: CDR1 MGHDK, CDR2 SYGVNS. Between the trimmed V and J ends, which lost 4 bases and 4 bases, there was a span of 13 bases. CDR3 nucleotides: TGTGCCAGCAGTGGAAGTCCAGGAGTTAATGAAAAACTGTTTTTT. Translating it yields CASSGSPGVNEKLFF.

The gene calls are TRBV29-1 and TRBJ2-2; 9 bases fit TRBD1. The CDR3 totals 14 residues. The germline CDR1 and CDR2 sequences are SQVTM and ANQGSEA. Trimming took 6 bases from V and 5 from J; bases not matched to a gene: 7. The CDR3 spells CSVSGTGKTGELFF. The CDR3 DNA is TGCAGCGTCTCCGGGACAGGGAAAACCGGGGAGCTGTTTTTT.